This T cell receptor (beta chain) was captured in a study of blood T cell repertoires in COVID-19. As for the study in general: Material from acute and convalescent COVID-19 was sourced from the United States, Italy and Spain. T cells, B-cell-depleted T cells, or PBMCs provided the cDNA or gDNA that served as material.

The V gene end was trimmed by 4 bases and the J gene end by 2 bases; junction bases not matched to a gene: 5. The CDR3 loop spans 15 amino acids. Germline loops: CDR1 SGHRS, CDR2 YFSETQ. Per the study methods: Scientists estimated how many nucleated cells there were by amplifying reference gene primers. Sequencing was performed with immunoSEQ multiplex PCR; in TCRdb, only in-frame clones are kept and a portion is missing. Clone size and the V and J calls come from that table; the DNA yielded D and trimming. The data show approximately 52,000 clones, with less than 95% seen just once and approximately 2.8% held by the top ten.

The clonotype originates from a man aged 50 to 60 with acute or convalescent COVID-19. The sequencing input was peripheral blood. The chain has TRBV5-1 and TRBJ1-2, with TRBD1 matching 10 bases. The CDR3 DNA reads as TGCGCCAGCAGCCCCCCGGGACAGGGGAACTATGGCTACACCTTC. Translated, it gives CASSPPGQGNYGYTF.